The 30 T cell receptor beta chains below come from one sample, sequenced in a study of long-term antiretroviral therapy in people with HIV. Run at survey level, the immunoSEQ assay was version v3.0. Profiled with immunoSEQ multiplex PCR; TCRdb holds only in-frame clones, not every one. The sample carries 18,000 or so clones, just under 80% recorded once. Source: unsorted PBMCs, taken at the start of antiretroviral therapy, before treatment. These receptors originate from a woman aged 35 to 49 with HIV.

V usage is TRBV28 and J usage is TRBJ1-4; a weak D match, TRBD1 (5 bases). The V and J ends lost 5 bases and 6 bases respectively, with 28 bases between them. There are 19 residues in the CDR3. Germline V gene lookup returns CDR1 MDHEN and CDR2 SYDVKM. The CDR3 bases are TGTGCCAGCAGTGATACACTCTCTCGTCGCCAGGGAGAGCATGAAAAACTGTTTTTT. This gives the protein CASSDTLSRRQGEHEKLFF.

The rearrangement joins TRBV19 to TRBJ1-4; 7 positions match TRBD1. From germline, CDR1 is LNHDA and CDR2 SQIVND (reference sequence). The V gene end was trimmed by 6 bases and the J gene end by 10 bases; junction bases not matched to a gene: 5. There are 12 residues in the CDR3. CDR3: CASSQPGGKLFF. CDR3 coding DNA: TGTGCCAGTAGCCAACCAGGGGGAAAACTGTTTTTT.

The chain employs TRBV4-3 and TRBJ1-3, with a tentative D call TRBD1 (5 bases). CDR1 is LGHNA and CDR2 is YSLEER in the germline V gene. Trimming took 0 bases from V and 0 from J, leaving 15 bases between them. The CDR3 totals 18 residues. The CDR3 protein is CASSQDGGGTSSGNTIYF. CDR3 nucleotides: TGCGCCAGCAGCCAAGATGGGGGGGGGACCTCCTCTGGAAACACCATATATTTT.

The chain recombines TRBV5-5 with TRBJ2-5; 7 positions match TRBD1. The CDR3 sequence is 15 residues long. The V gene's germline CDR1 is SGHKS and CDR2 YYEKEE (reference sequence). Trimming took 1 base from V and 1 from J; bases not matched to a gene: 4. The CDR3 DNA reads TGTGCCAGCAGCTTGTGGCCAGGGGGCCAAGAGACCCAGTACTTC. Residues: CASSLWPGGQETQYF.

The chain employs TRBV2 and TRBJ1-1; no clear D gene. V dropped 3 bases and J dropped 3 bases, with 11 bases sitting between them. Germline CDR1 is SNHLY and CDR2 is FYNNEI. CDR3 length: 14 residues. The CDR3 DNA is TGTGCCAGCAGTGAGTCGACGAGTGACACTGAAGCTTTCTTT. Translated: CASSESTSDTEAFF.

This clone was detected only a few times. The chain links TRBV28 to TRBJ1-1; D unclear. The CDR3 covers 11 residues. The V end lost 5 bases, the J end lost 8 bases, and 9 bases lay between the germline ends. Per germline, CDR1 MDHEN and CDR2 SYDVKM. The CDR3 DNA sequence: TGTGCCAGCAGTGCCCGAGGGGAAGCTTTCTTT. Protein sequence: CASSARGEAFF.

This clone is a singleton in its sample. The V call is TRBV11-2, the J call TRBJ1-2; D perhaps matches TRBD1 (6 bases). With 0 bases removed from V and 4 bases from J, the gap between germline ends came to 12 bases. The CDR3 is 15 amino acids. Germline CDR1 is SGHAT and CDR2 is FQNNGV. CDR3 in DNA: TGTGCCAGCAGCTTAGAGGGGGCAACCGGCTATGGCTACACCTTC. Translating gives CASSLEGATGYGYTF.

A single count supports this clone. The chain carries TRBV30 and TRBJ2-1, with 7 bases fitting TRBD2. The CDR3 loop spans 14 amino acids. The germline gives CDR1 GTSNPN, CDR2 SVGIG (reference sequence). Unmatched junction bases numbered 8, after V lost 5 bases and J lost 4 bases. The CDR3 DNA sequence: TGTGCCTGGGCCCTAGCGGCTATATACAATGAGCAGTTCTTC. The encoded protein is CAWALAAIYNEQFF.

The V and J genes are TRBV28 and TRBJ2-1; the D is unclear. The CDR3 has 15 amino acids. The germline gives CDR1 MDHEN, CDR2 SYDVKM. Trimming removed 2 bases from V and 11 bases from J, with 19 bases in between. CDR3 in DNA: TGTGCCAGCAGTTTAAGTATGGGTAGCTCGAACCAGCAGTTCTTC. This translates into CASSLSMGSSNQQFF. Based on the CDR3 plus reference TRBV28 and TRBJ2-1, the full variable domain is DVKVTQSSRYLVKRTGEKVFLECVQDMDHENMFWYRQDPGLGLRLIYFSYDVKMKEKGDIPEGYSVSREKKERFSLILESASTNQTSMYLCASSLSMGSSNQQFFGPGTRLTVL.

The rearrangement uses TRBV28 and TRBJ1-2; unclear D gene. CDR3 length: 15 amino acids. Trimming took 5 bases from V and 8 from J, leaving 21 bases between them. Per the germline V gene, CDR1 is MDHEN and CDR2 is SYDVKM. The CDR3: CASSLRGAQMGGYTF. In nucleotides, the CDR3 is TGTGCCAGCAGTCTCCGGGGAGCCCAGATGGGCGGCTACACCTTC.

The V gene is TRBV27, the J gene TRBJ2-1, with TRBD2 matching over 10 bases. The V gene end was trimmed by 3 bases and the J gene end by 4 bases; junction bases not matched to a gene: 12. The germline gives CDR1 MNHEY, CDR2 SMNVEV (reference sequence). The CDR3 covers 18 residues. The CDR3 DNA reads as TGTGCCAGCAGTTTCCGATCAAGGACTAGCGGAGTATACAATGAGCAGTTCTTC. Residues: CASSFRSRTSGVYNEQFF.

The CDR3 protein is CASSLWQGVAKNIQYF. The CDR3 DNA is TGTGCCAGCAGTTTATGGCAGGGGGTAGCCAAAAACATTCAGTACTTC. J is TRBJ2-4 and V is TRBV28; 7 nucleotides match TRBD1. V lost 0 bases and J lost 0; bases outside the gene matches: 2. Looked up from germline, CDR1 is MDHEN and CDR2 is SYDVKM. The CDR3 runs to 16 residues. Supplemented by reference TRBV28 and TRBJ2-4, the full variable domain reads DVKVTQSSRYLVKRTGEKVFLECVQDMDHENMFWYRQDPGLGLRLIYFSYDVKMKEKGDIPEGYSVSREKKERFSLILESASTNQTSMYLCASSLWQGVAKNIQYFGAGTRLSVL.

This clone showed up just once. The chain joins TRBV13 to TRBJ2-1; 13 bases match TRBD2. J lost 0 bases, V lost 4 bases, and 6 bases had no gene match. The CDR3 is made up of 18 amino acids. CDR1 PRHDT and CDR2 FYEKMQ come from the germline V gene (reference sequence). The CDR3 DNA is TGTGCCAGCAGCTCTGGACTAGCGGGGGCCGGCTCCTACAATGAGCAGTTCTTC. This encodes CASSSGLAGAGSYNEQFF.

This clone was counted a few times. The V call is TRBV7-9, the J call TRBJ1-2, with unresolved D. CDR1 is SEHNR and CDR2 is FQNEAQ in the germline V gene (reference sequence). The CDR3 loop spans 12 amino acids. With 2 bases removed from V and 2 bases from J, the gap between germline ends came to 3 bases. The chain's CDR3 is CASSLMNYGYTF. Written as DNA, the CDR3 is TGTGCCAGCAGCTTAATGAACTATGGCTACACCTTC.

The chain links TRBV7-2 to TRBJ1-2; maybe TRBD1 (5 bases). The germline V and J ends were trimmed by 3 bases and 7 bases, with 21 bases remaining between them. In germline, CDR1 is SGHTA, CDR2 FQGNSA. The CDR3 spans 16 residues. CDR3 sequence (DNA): TGTGCCAGCAGCTTCGGGGGGTCCGGTTCCTGGATTGGCTACACCTTC. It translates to CASSFGGSGSWIGYTF.

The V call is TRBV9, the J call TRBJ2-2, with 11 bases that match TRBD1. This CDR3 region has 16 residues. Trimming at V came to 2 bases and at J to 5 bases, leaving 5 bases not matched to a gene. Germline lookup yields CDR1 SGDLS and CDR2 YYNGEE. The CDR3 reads CASSVGQGGKTGELFF. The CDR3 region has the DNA TGTGCCAGCAGCGTGGGACAGGGGGGGAAAACCGGGGAGCTGTTTTTT.

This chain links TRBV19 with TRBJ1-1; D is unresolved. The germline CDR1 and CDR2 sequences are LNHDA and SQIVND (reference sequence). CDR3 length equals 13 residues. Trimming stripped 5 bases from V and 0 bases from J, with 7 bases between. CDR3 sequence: CASSGQLNTEAFF. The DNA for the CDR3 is TGTGCCAGTAGTGGTCAGTTGAACACTGAAGCTTTCTTT.

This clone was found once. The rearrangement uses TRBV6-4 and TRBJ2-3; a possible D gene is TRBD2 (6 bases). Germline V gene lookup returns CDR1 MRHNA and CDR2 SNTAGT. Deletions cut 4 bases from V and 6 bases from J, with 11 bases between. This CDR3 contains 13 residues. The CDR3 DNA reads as TGTGCCAGCAGTGGTCCGGGACTTGATACGCAGTATTTT. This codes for CASSGPGLDTQYF.

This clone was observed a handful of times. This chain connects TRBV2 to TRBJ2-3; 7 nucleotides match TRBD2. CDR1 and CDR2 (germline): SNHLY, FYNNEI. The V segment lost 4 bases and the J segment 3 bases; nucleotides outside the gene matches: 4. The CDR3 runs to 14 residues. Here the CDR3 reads CASSVGGGTDTQYF. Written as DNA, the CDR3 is TGTGCCAGCAGTGTCGGCGGGGGTACAGATACGCAGTATTTT.

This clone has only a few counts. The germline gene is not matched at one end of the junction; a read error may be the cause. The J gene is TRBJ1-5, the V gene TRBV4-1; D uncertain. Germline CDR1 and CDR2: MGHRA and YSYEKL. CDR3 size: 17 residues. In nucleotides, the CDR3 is TGCGCCAGCAGTCAAGGACGGCCCTTATATAGCAATCAGCCCCAGCATTTT. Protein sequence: CASSQGRPLYSNQPQHF.

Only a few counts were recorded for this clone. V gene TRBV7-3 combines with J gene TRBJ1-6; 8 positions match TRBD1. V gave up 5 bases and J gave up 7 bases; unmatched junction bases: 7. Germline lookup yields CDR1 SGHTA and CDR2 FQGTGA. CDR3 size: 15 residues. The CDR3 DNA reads TGTGCCAGCAGCGTATCTGGACAGGGCAATTCACCCCTCCACTTT. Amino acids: CASSVSGQGNSPLHF.

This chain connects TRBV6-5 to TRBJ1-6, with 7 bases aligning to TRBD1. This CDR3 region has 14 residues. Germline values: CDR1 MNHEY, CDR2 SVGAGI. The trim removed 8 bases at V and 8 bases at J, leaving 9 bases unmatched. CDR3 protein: CASALGQSDSPLHF. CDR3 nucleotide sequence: TGTGCCAGCGCGTTGGGACAGTCAGATTCACCCCTCCACTTT.

The CDR3 loop is CASSVAGAADTQYF. CDR3 in DNA: TGTGCCAGCAGCGTAGCCGGGGCAGCAGATACGCAGTATTTT. The V and J genes are TRBV9 and TRBJ2-3, with D perhaps given as TRBD1 or TRBD2 (5 bases each). V lost 0 bases to trimming and J lost 4 bases, with 9 bases between them. The CDR3 spans 14 residues. Per the germline V gene, CDR1 is SGDLS and CDR2 is YYNGEE.

The CDR3 nucleotides are TGTGCCATCAAGGGGGGCGGGGGGCAAGAGACCCAGTACTTC. It codes for CAIKGGGGQETQYF. The rearrangement links TRBV10-3 to TRBJ2-5, with 8 bases that match TRBD2. Per the germline V gene, CDR1 is ENHRY and CDR2 is SYGVKD. V lost 7 bases, J lost 2 bases, and 6 bases stayed unmatched. The CDR3 is 14 amino acids.

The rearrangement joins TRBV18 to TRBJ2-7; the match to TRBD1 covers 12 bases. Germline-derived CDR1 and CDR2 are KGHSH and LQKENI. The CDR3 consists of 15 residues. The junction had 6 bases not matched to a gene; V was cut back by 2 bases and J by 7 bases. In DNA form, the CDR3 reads TGTGCCAGCTCACCAGCGGGGACAGGGGGCTCAGAGCAGTACTTC. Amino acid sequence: CASSPAGTGGSEQYF.

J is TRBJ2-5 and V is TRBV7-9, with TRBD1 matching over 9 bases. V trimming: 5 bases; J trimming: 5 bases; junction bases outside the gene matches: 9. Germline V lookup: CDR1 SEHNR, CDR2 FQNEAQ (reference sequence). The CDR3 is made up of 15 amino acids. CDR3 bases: TGTGCCAGCAGCCGACAGGGGGGGGTTGTGGAGACCCAGTACTTC. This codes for CASSRQGGVVETQYF.

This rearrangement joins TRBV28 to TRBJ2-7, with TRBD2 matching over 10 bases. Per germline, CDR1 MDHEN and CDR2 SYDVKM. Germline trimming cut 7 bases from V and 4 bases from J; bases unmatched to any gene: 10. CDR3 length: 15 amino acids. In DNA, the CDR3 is TGTGCCAGCACTCCCCGGGGTAGCGGGGGGTACGAGCAGTACTTC. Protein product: CASTPRGSGGYEQYF.

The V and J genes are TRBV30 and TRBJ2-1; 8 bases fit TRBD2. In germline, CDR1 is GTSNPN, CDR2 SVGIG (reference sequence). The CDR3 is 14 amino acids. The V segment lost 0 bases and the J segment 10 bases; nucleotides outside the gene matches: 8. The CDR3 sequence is CAWSVRGGAREQFF. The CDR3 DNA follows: TGTGCCTGGAGTGTACGGGGGGGGGCACGGGAGCAGTTCTTC.

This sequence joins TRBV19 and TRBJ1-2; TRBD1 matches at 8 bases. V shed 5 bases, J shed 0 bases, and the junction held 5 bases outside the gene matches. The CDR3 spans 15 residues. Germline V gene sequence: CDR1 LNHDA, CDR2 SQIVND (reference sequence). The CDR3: CASSVRDRPNYGYTF. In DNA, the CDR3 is TGTGCCAGTAGTGTCCGGGACAGGCCTAACTATGGCTACACCTTC.

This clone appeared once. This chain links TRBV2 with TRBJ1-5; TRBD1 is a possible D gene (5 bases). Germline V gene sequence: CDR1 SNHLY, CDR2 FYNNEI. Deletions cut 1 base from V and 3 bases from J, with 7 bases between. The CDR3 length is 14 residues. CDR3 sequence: CASSEGRDNQPQHF. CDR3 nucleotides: TGTGCCAGCAGTGAAGGCAGGGACAATCAGCCCCAGCATTTT.